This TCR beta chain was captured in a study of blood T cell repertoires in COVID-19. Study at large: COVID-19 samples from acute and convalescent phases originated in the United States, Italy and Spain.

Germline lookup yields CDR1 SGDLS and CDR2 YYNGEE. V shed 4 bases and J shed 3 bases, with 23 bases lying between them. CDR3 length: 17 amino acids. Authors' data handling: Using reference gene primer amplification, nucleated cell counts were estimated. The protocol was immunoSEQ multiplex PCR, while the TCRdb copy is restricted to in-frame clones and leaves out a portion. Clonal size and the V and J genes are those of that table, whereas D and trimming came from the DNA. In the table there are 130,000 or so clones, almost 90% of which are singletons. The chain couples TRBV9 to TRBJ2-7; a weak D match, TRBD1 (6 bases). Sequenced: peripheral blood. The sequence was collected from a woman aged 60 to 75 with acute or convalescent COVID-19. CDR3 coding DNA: TGTGCCAGCAGCAGATCGCCCTCCGTGGACAGTCTCTACGAGCAGTACTTC. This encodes CASSRSPSVDSLYEQYF. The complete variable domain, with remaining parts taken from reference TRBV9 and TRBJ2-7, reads DSGVTQTPKHLITATGQRVTLRCSPRSGDLSVYWYQQSLDQGLQFLIQYYNGEERAKGNILERFSAQQFPDLHSELNLSSLELGDSALYFCASSRSPSVDSLYEQYFGPGTRLTVT.